This T cell receptor beta chain was identified during a study of technical replicates of blood from several donors. V was pared by 4 bases and J by 5 bases, with 11 bases between. CDR3 size: 13 residues. Germline values: CDR1 SEHNR, CDR2 FQNEAQ (reference sequence). Clones were sequenced by immunoSEQ multiplex PCR, and TCRdb holds only the in-frame ones, with some missing. The data show about 68,000 clones, 95% to 97% seen once. The chain has TRBV7-9 and TRBJ2-5; tentative D call: TRBD1 (5 bases). The specimen was T cells isolated from PBMCs. This TCR derives from a human donor in good health. CDR3 nucleotide sequence: TGTGCCAGCAGCTCCCAGGGTCGGGAGACCCAGTACTTC. Its protein is CASSSQGRETQYF. Together with reference TRBV7-9 and TRBJ2-5, the CDR3 gives the full variable domain: DTGVSQNPRHKITKRGQNVTFRCDPISEHNRLYWYRQTLGQGPEFLTYFQNEAQLEKSRLLSDRFSAERPKGSFSTLEIQRTEQGDSAMYLCASSSQGRETQYFGPGTRLLVL.